Listed below are T cell receptor beta chains from one sample, sequenced in a study of blood T cell repertoires in COVID-19. TCRdb keeps only in-frame clones here, not all; method: immunoSEQ multiplex PCR. Here the sample spans more than 100,000 clones, roughly 83% being singletons. Sequencing was performed on peripheral blood. The receptor set was obtained from a man in his fifties or sixties with acute or convalescent COVID-19. Both conserved end residues are part of each CDR3. A D gene is named only where the DNA matches it firmly. Some rows mark clone size as missing; the rest say once, few, many or name a class of expanded clone.

V gene: TRBV5-1; clone size: .; J gene: TRBJ2-7; D gene: TRBD1; CDR3 protein: CASSSGQAQASIYEQYF; CDR3 DNA: TGCGCCAGCAGCTCGGGACAGGCCCAAGCAAGCATCTACGAGCAGTACTTC
V gene: TRBV29-1; clone size: few; J gene: TRBJ1-4; D gene: .; CDR3 protein: CSVGAARDEKLFF; CDR3 DNA: TGCAGCGTGGGGGCGGCCAGGGATGAAAAACTGTTTTTT
V gene: TRBV29-1; clone size: .; J gene: TRBJ1-2; D gene: TRBD1; CDR3 protein: CSARDRENYGYTF; CDR3 DNA: TGCAGCGCGCGGGACAGGGAGAACTATGGCTACACCTTC
V gene: TRBV9; clone size: .; J gene: TRBJ1-5; D gene: .; CDR3 protein: CASSVGNRNQPQHF; CDR3 DNA: TGTGCCAGCAGCGTTGGCAACCGCAATCAGCCCCAGCATTTT
V gene: TRBV19; clone size: .; J gene: TRBJ2-7; D gene: TRBD1; CDR3 protein: CASSMGQVGEQYF; CDR3 DNA: TGTGCCAGTAGTATGGGACAGGTGGGCGAGCAGTACTTC
V gene: TRBV9; clone size: .; J gene: TRBJ2-3; D gene: TRBD1; CDR3 protein: CASSVGVQGADTQYF; CDR3 DNA: TGTGCCAGCAGCGTAGGTGTTCAGGGGGCAGATACGCAGTATTTT
V gene: TRBV5-1; clone size: few; J gene: TRBJ2-7; D gene: .; CDR3 protein: CASSLSQGTYEQYF; CDR3 DNA: TGCGCCAGCAGCTTGTCCCAGGGAACCTACGAGCAGTACTTC
V gene: TRBV18; clone size: .; J gene: TRBJ2-1; D gene: TRBD1; CDR3 protein: CASSLLAQGARNEQFF; CDR3 DNA: TGTGCCAGCTCACTCTTGGCACAGGGGGCGCGAAATGAGCAGTTCTTC
V gene: TRBV5-1; clone size: .; J gene: TRBJ1-1; D gene: .; CDR3 protein: CASSFQRNMNTEAFF; CDR3 DNA: TGCGCCAGCAGCTTTCAACGTAACATGAACACTGAAGCTTTCTTT
V gene: TRBV21-1; clone size: .; J gene: TRBJ1-5; D gene: .; CDR3 protein: CASSTRGGSSNQPQHF; CDR3 DNA: TGTGCCAGCAGCACCAGAGGAGGTTCTAGCAATCAGCCCCAGCATTTT
V gene: TRBV13; clone size: .; J gene: TRBJ2-3; D gene: TRBD2; CDR3 protein: CASSLTSGPDTQYF; CDR3 DNA: TGTGCCAGCAGCCTGACTAGCGGTCCAGATACGCAGTATTTT
V gene: TRBV6-1; clone size: .; J gene: TRBJ1-2; D gene: .; CDR3 protein: CASSERDYGYTF; CDR3 DNA: TGTGCCAGCAGTGAACGGGACTATGGCTACACCTTC
V gene: TRBV6-5; clone size: .; J gene: TRBJ2-3; D gene: TRBD2; CDR3 protein: CASSSTGLAGGDTQYF; CDR3 DNA: TGTGCCAGCAGTTCCACGGGACTAGCGGGAGGAGATACGCAGTATTTT
V gene: TRBV5-1; clone size: .; J gene: TRBJ1-4; D gene: .; CDR3 protein: CASSPTSTNEKLFF; CDR3 DNA: TGCGCCAGCAGCCCCACTTCAACTAATGAAAAACTGTTTTTT
V gene: TRBV7-3; clone size: few; J gene: TRBJ2-2; D gene: .; CDR3 protein: CASSLNGGRNTGELFF; CDR3 DNA: TGTGCCAGCAGCTTAAACGGAGGACGGAACACCGGGGAGCTGTTTTTT
V gene: TRBV24-1; clone size: .; J gene: TRBJ2-7; D gene: TRBD1; CDR3 protein: CATSDRTGTGATGQYF; CDR3 DNA: TGTGCCACCAGTGACCGCACCGGGACAGGGGCTACGGGGCAGTACTTC
V gene: TRBV19; clone size: .; J gene: TRBJ1-5; D gene: TRBD1; CDR3 protein: CASSIDREVGPQHF; CDR3 DNA: TGTGCCAGTAGTATCGACAGGGAGGTTGGGCCCCAGCATTTT
V gene: TRBV5-1; clone size: .; J gene: TRBJ1-2; D gene: .; CDR3 protein: CASSLTASSFDGYTF; CDR3 DNA: TGCGCCAGCAGCTTGACAGCCTCCTCGTTTGATGGCTACACCTTC
V gene: TRBV5-6; clone size: .; J gene: TRBJ2-7; D gene: TRBD1; CDR3 protein: CASSLMDRVDEQYF; CDR3 DNA: TGTGCCAGCAGCTTGATGGACAGGGTAGACGAGCAGTACTTC
V gene: TRBV11-1; clone size: .; J gene: TRBJ2-1; D gene: .; CDR3 protein: CASSIYNEQFF; CDR3 DNA: TGTGCCAGCAGCATATACAATGAGCAGTTCTTC
V gene: TRBV7-6; clone size: .; J gene: TRBJ1-5; D gene: TRBD1; CDR3 protein: CASSLGQGDGQPQHF; CDR3 DNA: TGTGCCAGCAGCTTAGGACAGGGAGATGGTCAGCCCCAGCATTTT
V gene: TRBV2; clone size: .; J gene: TRBJ2-3; D gene: .; CDR3 protein: CASRATPSSGYTDTQYF; CDR3 DNA: TGTGCCAGCAGGGCCACCCCGAGTAGCGGTTACACAGATACGCAGTATTTT
V gene: TRBV30; clone size: .; J gene: TRBJ2-2; D gene: .; CDR3 protein: CAWSRGRDTGELFF; CDR3 DNA: TGTGCCTGGAGTAGGGGCAGGGACACCGGGGAGCTGTTTTTT
V gene: TRBV29-1; clone size: .; J gene: TRBJ1-4; D gene: .; CDR3 protein: CSVVAPGVGGRILFF; CDR3 DNA: TGCAGCGTTGTAGCCCCGGGGGTGGGAGGGAGAATACTGTTTTTT
V gene: TRBV7-3; clone size: .; J gene: TRBJ1-6; D gene: .; CDR3 protein: CASSLVGNNSPLHF; CDR3 DNA: TGTGCCAGCAGCTTGGTCGGGAATAATTCACCCCTCCACTTT
V gene: TRBV27; clone size: .; J gene: TRBJ2-7; D gene: TRBD2; CDR3 protein: CASSPGLAGGHSGEQYF; CDR3 DNA: TGTGCCAGCAGTCCGGGACTAGCGGGGGGGCATAGTGGCGAGCAGTACTTC
V gene: TRBV7-9; clone size: .; J gene: TRBJ2-7; D gene: TRBD2; CDR3 protein: CASSLFGAGTSGYEQYF; CDR3 DNA: TGTGCCAGCAGCTTATTCGGAGCAGGGACTAGCGGCTACGAGCAGTACTTC
V gene: TRBV15; clone size: few; J gene: TRBJ2-5; D gene: TRBD2; CDR3 protein: CATAGEAGEVETQYF; CDR3 DNA: TGTGCCACCGCCGGCGAAGCGGGAGAAGTAGAGACCCAGTACTTC
V gene: TRBV6-2/TRBV6-3; clone size: few; J gene: TRBJ2-7; D gene: .; CDR3 protein: CASSYGGSVAPSSYEQYF; CDR3 DNA: TGTGCCAGCAGTTATGGGGGGAGCGTGGCGCCCAGCTCCTACGAGCAGTACTTC
V gene: TRBV5-1; clone size: .; J gene: TRBJ1-1; D gene: TRBD1; CDR3 protein: CASSPWTGKSEAFF; CDR3 DNA: TGCGCCAGCAGCCCGTGGACAGGAAAGTCTGAAGCTTTCTTT
V gene: TRBV11-2; clone size: .; J gene: TRBJ2-7; D gene: .; CDR3 protein: CASSLDSTGSYEQYF; CDR3 DNA: TGTGCCAGCAGCTTAGACAGTACGGGGTCCTACGAGCAGTACTTC
V gene: TRBV10-3; clone size: .; J gene: TRBJ1-2; D gene: TRBD1; CDR3 protein: CAISESDREDGYTF; CDR3 DNA: TGTGCCATCAGTGAGTCGGACAGGGAGGATGGCTACACCTTC
V gene: TRBV3-1/TRBV3-2; clone size: once; J gene: TRBJ2-3; D gene: TRBD2; CDR3 protein: CASSQVLAGGHTQYF; CDR3 DNA: TGTGCCAGCAGCCAAGTTCTAGCGGGAGGACATACGCAGTATTTT
V gene: TRBV4-2; clone size: .; J gene: TRBJ2-7; D gene: .; CDR3 protein: CASSQFSGERGEQYF; CDR3 DNA: TGTGCCAGCAGCCAATTCTCCGGGGAGAGAGGGGAGCAGTACTTC
V gene: TRBV6-6; clone size: many; J gene: TRBJ2-7; D gene: .; CDR3 protein: CASSYSSALIGEQYF; CDR3 DNA: TGTGCCAGCAGTTACTCTAGCGCACTTATTGGCGAGCAGTACTTC